Listed here are 30 T cell receptor beta chains from one sample, sequenced in a study of T-cell memory formation after mild COVID-19. TCRdb redid the calling of the 5' RACE reads with MiXCR, one entry per CDR3 protein. The top ten hold 1.1% to 1.5% of the sample, which has more than 25,000 distinct CDR3 sequences, about 16% seen once. What was sequenced was PBMCs or a T cell subset sorted from them (not recorded which). The source is an adult who had mild COVID-19 (a few samples of this study predate the infection). Cell type and time point are not known.

Ten or more counts support this clonotype. V usage is TRBV7-3 and J usage is TRBJ2-2; D uncertain. The CDR3 runs to 13 residues. Germline V CDR1 and CDR2: SGHTA, FQGTGA. With 5 bases removed from V and 7 bases from J, the gap between germline ends came to 11 bases. The CDR3 region is CASSRTSSGELFF. In DNA form, the CDR3 reads TGTGCCAGCAGCCGCACTTCAAGCGGGGAGCTGTTTTTT. The whole variable domain, filled in from reference TRBV7-3 and TRBJ2-2, reads GAGVSQTPSNKVTEKGKYVELRCDPISGHTALYWYRQSLGQGPEFLIYFQGTGAADDSGLPNDRFFAVRPEGSVSTLKIQRTERGDSAVYLCASSRTSSGELFFGEGSRLTVL.

This clonotype was observed a single time. The chain carries TRBV12-3 or TRBV12-4 and TRBJ2-7; TRBD1 aligns across 8 bases. The CDR3 runs to 16 residues. V dropped 7 bases and J dropped 5; count of bases not matched to a gene: 16. The CDR3: CASNGQGMGSLDEQYF. DNA for the CDR3: TGTGCCAGCAACGGACAGGGCATGGGTAGTCTCGACGAGCAGTACTTC.

This clonotype was found many times. CDR3 residues: CASSQGTWRRWDVDEQYF. The CDR3 nucleotides read TGCGCCAGCAGCCAAGGGACTTGGCGGCGGTGGGACGTGGACGAGCAGTACTTC. The rearrangement links TRBV4-1 to TRBJ2-7; either TRBD1 or TRBD2 may supply D (5 bases each). From germline, CDR1 is MGHRA and CDR2 YSYEKL. The CDR3 runs 18 residues. Between the trimmed V and J ends, which lost 1 base and 5 bases, there was a span of 24 bases.

The rearrangement links TRBV7-2 to TRBJ1-5; weak D call: TRBD1 (5 bases). The CDR3 is 14 residues long. V was trimmed by 5 bases and J by 3 bases, leaving 11 bases between them. The germline V gene encodes CDR1 SGHTA and CDR2 FQGNSA. CDR3 protein: CASSLGPNNQPQHF. The CDR3 DNA sequence: TGTGCCAGCAGCCTGGGACCGAACAATCAGCCCCAGCATTTT.

This clonotype was counted at least ten times. The V call is TRBV29-1, the J call TRBJ2-5; the D gene is possibly TRBD2 (6 bases). The CDR3 totals 13 residues. The germline V gene has CDR1 SQVTM and CDR2 ANQGSEA. The ends were cut back, 1 base at V and 5 bases at J, with 11 bases in the middle. The CDR3, as DNA: TGCAGCGTTGAAGTAGCGGTCGGCGAGACCCAGTACTTC. Residues: CSVEVAVGETQYF.

V is TRBV19 and J is TRBJ1-1, with D hard to call. Trimming cost V 4 bases and J 0 bases, with 12 bases left between them. The germline V gene encodes CDR1 LNHDA and CDR2 SQIVND (reference sequence). This CDR3 spans 15 amino acids. This CDR3 is CASSTIETMNTEAFF. The CDR3 DNA reads TGTGCCAGTAGTACGATAGAGACAATGAACACTGAAGCTTTCTTT.

This clonotype appeared many times. The gene calls are TRBV19 and TRBJ2-6; 10 bases are shared with TRBD1. The germline CDR1 and CDR2 sequences are LNHDA and SQIVND (reference sequence). V was pared by 5 bases and J by 3 bases, with 7 bases of the junction left unmatched. The CDR3 has 17 residues. CDR3 nucleotides: TGTGCCAGTAGTGGGACAGGGGCGGCAAGTGGGGCCAACGTCCTGACTTTC. Translating it yields CASSGTGAASGANVLTF.

This clonotype has at least ten counts. CDR3 coding DNA: TGTGCCAGCAGCCAAGATGGAAACAGATACAATGAGCAGTTCTTC. Its translation is CASSQDGNRYNEQFF. The V call is TRBV4-2, the J call TRBJ2-1; D not certain. CDR1 LGHNA and CDR2 YNFKEQ come from the germline V gene. V lost 0 bases and J lost 4, with 10 bases in between. The CDR3 length is 15 residues.

This clonotype was observed many times. V is TRBV7-6 and J is TRBJ1-5; D gene ambiguous. Trimming cost V 5 bases and J 0 bases, with 11 bases left between them. Germline V gives CDR1 SGHVS, CDR2 FNYEAQ. The CDR3 runs to 15 residues. CDR3 loop: CASSLTGSSNQPQHF. DNA for the CDR3: TGTGCCAGCAGCCTGACTGGAAGTAGCAATCAGCCCCAGCATTTT.

This clonotype was observed many times. This rearrangement joins TRBV15 to TRBJ2-2, with TRBD2 as a possible D gene (5 bases). Trimming stripped 1 base from V and 1 base from J, with 10 bases between. The CDR3 covers 16 residues. Germline loops: CDR1 LNHNV, CDR2 YYDKDF (reference sequence). The CDR3 protein is CATSRAPGLNTGELFF. CDR3 sequence (DNA): TGTGCCACCAGCAGAGCCCCTGGACTGAACACCGGGGAGCTGTTTTTT. The whole variable domain, remainder taken from reference TRBV15 and TRBJ2-2, is DAMVIQNPRYQVTQFGKPVTLSCSQTLNHNVMYWYQQKSSQAPKLLFHYYDKDFNNEADTPDNFQSRRPNTSFCFLDIRSPGLGDTAMYLCATSRAPGLNTGELFFGEGSRLTVL.

This clonotype appeared many times. The rearrangement joins TRBV6-2 or TRBV6-3 to TRBJ2-7; D possibly corresponds to TRBD2 (6 bases). The ends were cut back, 6 bases at V and 4 bases at J, with 13 bases in the middle. This CDR3 has 13 residues. The germline V gene encodes CDR1 MNHEY and CDR2 SVGEGT. CDR3 DNA sequence: TGTGCCAGCAGCCTGACTAGGCTGTACGAGCAGTACTTC. Its translation: CASSLTRLYEQYF.

The sample holds a few counts of this clonotype. This chain joins TRBV4-2 and TRBJ1-2, with a tentative D call TRBD1 (6 bases). Germline CDR1 is LGHNA and CDR2 is YNFKEQ. The CDR3 contains 15 residues. V shed 0 bases and J shed 4 bases, with 12 bases lying between them. CDR3 in DNA: TGTGCCAGCAGCCAAGATGGAAAACAGGGCTATGGCTACACCTTC. Protein product: CASSQDGKQGYGYTF.

The sample holds many counts of this clonotype. The V gene is TRBV7-6, the J gene TRBJ2-7; D possibly matches TRBD1 or TRBD2 (6 bases each). The germline gives CDR1 SGHVS, CDR2 FNYEAQ. CDR3 length equals 15 residues. The V and J ends lost 11 bases and 5 bases respectively, with 25 bases between them. The CDR3 DNA sequence: TGTGCCTCCGAAAGGGGGGTAAGAGGGTTCGACGAGCAGTACTTC. Translation gives CASERGVRGFDEQYF.

This clonotype has just a few counts. The CDR3 DNA reads as TGCGCCAGCAGCCAAACAGGGATCCCCTCCTACGAGCAGTACTTC. This encodes CASSQTGIPSYEQYF. The V and J genes are TRBV4-3 and TRBJ2-7; a possible D gene is TRBD1 (6 bases). The V gene's germline CDR1 is LGHNA and CDR2 YSLEER. Trimming shortened V by 2 bases and J by 0 bases, and 11 bases separated the two germline ends. The length of the CDR3 is 15 residues.

At least ten counts were recorded for this clonotype. V is TRBV4-1 and J is TRBJ1-2; TRBD1 aligns across 7 bases. This CDR3 has 14 amino acids. Per the germline V gene, CDR1 is MGHRA and CDR2 is YSYEKL. V was clipped by 0 bases and J by 5 bases; unmatched bases: 3. For the CDR3, the DNA is TGCGCCAGCAGCCAAGAGGGGACAGCTTATGGCTACACCTTC. It specifies CASSQEGTAYGYTF.

This clonotype was observed many times. V and J are TRBV5-1 and TRBJ1-2, with TRBD1 matching 8 bases. Trimming removed 3 bases from V and 2 bases from J; junction bases left unmatched: 9. CDR1 SGHRS and CDR2 YFSETQ come from the germline V gene. The CDR3 has 16 amino acids. CDR3 sequence reads: CASSSTDRGSNYGYTF. CDR3 coding DNA: TGCGCCAGCAGCTCTACAGACAGGGGTTCCAACTATGGCTACACCTTC.

This clonotype was detected ten times or more. The chain's CDR3 is CASSPTRGLESFF. CDR3 nucleotide sequence: TGCGCCAGCAGCCCAACGAGGGGACTAGAGTCATTCTTC. The V call is TRBV5-1, the J call TRBJ2-1; 8 nucleotides match TRBD2. V lost 4 bases, J lost 16 bases, and 13 bases stayed unmatched. Germline CDR1 SGHRS, CDR2 YFSETQ. The CDR3 contains 13 residues.

This clonotype was detected a few times. This sequence joins TRBV30 and TRBJ1-6; D not certain. V lost 0 bases and J 7 bases, leaving 7 bases between the germline ends. The CDR3 is 13 amino acids. Germline V gene data show CDR1 as GTSNPN and CDR2 as SVGIG (reference sequence). The CDR3 loop is CAWSVRENSPLHF. CDR3 in DNA: TGTGCCTGGAGTGTACGCGAGAATTCACCCCTCCACTTT.

This clonotype was seen at least ten times. The chain joins TRBV7-8 to TRBJ2-1; 7 bases align to TRBD1. CDR3 length equals 14 residues. The junction had 8 bases not matched to a gene; V was cut back by 5 bases and J by 7 bases. In germline, CDR1 is SGHVS, CDR2 FQNEAQ. The CDR3 loop is CASSTRQGSNEQFF. CDR3 coding DNA: TGTGCCAGCAGCACCAGACAGGGTAGTAATGAGCAGTTCTTC.

The sample holds many counts of this clonotype. Here the CDR3 DNA reads TGTGCCAGCAGCTTATCGACAGTGGCAGAAAAACTGTTTTTT. Translation: CASSLSTVAEKLFF. The V gene is TRBV7-2, the J gene TRBJ1-4; weak D call: TRBD1 (5 bases). The V end lost 2 bases, the J end lost 8 bases, and 12 bases lay between the germline ends. The CDR3 covers 14 residues. Per the germline V gene, CDR1 is SGHTA and CDR2 is FQGNSA. Full variable domain (missing parts from reference TRBV7-2 and TRBJ1-4): GAGVSQSPSNKVTEKGKDVELRCDPISGHTALYWYRQSLGQGLEFLIYFQGNSAPDKSGLPSDRFSAERTGGSVSTLTIQRTQQEDSAVYLCASSLSTVAEKLFFGSGTQLSVL.

This chain uses TRBV5-5 with TRBJ2-7, with 8 bases aligning to TRBD2. CDR1 and CDR2 from the germline V gene are SGHKS and YYEKEE (reference sequence). V lost 2 bases and J lost 4; bases outside the gene matches: 8. CDR3 size: 15 residues. CDR3 sequence: CASSFVTGGAYEQYF. Here the CDR3 DNA reads TGTGCCAGCAGCTTCGTAACGGGGGGGGCGTACGAGCAGTACTTC.

In regard to this clonotype: This clone may be a read error of a much larger clone one base away. This rearrangement joins TRBV7-6 to TRBJ1-4; TRBD1 agrees at 7 bases. The CDR3 totals 17 residues. Per the germline V gene, CDR1 is SGHVS and CDR2 is FNYEAQ. After removal of 4 bases from V and 6 bases from J, the junction contained 14 bases not matched to a gene. CDR3 region: CASSSSRDSGRYEKLFF. For the CDR3, the DNA is TGTGCCAGCAGCTCTTCTAGGGACAGTGGTCGGTATGAAAAACTGTTTTTT. The variable domain in full, completed from reference TRBV7-6 and TRBJ1-4, reads GAGVSQSPRYKVTKRGQDVALRCDPISGHVSLYWYRQALGQGPEFLTYFNYEAQQDKSGLPNDRFSAERPEGSISTLTIQRTEQRDSAMYRCASSSSRDSGRYEKLFFGSGTQLSVL.

The V call is TRBV4-1, the J call TRBJ1-1; D is perhaps TRBD1 (5 bases). In germline, CDR1 is MGHRA, CDR2 YSYEKL. V shed 0 bases and J shed 6 bases, with 11 bases lying between them. The CDR3 runs to 14 residues. Here the CDR3 reads CASSQERGPAEAFF. CDR3 bases: TGCGCCAGCAGCCAAGAAAGGGGCCCGGCTGAAGCTTTCTTT.

Concerning this clonotype: Sequence at one end of the junction differs from germline and may be a read error. The chain combines TRBV2 with TRBJ1-1; tentatively, D is TRBD1 (5 bases). Per the germline V gene, CDR1 is SNHLY and CDR2 is FYNNEI. The CDR3 spans 13 residues. This CDR3 is CGSKRGERSEAFF. For the CDR3, the DNA is TGTGGCAGCAAGCGGGGGGAGAGGTCTGAAGCTTTCTTT.

This clonotype was observed at least ten times. The chain couples TRBV6-5 to TRBJ2-3; D remains ambiguous. The V end lost 6 bases, the J end lost 2 bases, and 9 bases lay between the germline ends. Per the germline V gene, CDR1 is MNHEY and CDR2 is SVGAGI. This CDR3 spans 13 amino acids. The CDR3 DNA is TGTGCCAGCAGAGATCACAACACAGATACGCAGTATTTT. It translates to CASRDHNTDTQYF.

Ten or more counts support this clonotype. For the CDR3, the DNA is TGTGCCATCGAGGGGGCGCAGCCCCTAGCCAAAAACATTCAGTACTTC. Translated: CAIEGAQPLAKNIQYF. This chain connects TRBV6-1 to TRBJ2-4; 7 nucleotides line up with TRBD1. The CDR3 is 16 residues long. The V gene's germline CDR1 is MNHNS and CDR2 SASEGT. V shed 10 bases and J 0 bases; nucleotides not matched to a gene: 12.

This clonotype has only a few counts. The CDR3 region has the DNA TGCGCCAGCAGCTTGAGGGGCGTCGACACTGAAGCTTTCTTT. As protein: CASSLRGVDTEAFF. The chain carries TRBV5-1 and TRBJ1-1, with a weak D call TRBD1 (5 bases). CDR1 and CDR2 from the germline V gene are SGHRS and YFSETQ. The CDR3 contains 14 residues. Trimming left V 1 base short and J 3 bases short, with 10 bases between.

In this sample, this clonotype turned up a few times. The CDR3 region has the DNA TGTGCCTGGAGTGCGCAAACCCTGAGGACTAGTGATGAGCAGTTCTTC. Encoded protein: CAWSAQTLRTSDEQFF. The chain has TRBV30 and TRBJ2-1; 7 positions agree with TRBD2. CDR1 is GTSNPN, CDR2 SVGIG, per germline (reference sequence). The CDR3 consists of 16 residues. Germline trimming cut 1 base from V and 8 bases from J; bases unmatched to any gene: 14. Variable domain in full (rest from reference TRBV30 and TRBJ2-1): SQTIHQWPATLVQPVGSPLSLECTVEGTSNPNLYWYRQAAGRGLQLLFYSVGIGQISSEVPQNLSASRPQDRQFILSSKKLLLSDSGFYLCAWSAQTLRTSDEQFFGPGTRLTVL.

In this sample, this clonotype turned up many times. The chain joins TRBV14 to TRBJ2-2; no firm D call. Germline CDR1 is SGHDN and CDR2 is FVKESK. The V end was cut by 4 bases, the J end by 6 bases, with 6 bases between. The CDR3 runs 12 residues. CDR3 sequence: CASSRVSGELFF. The CDR3 nucleotides are TGTGCCAGCAGCCGGGTATCCGGGGAGCTGTTTTTT.

The chain joins TRBV29-1 to TRBJ2-7; TRBD1 matches at 7 bases. The germline V gene encodes CDR1 SQVTM and CDR2 ANQGSEA. The CDR3 consists of 13 residues. V dropped 5 bases and J dropped 4; count of bases not matched to a gene: 8. The CDR3 nucleotides read TGCAGCGTTTGGCGACAGGGAGAATACGAGCAGTACTTC. The encoded protein is CSVWRQGEYEQYF.